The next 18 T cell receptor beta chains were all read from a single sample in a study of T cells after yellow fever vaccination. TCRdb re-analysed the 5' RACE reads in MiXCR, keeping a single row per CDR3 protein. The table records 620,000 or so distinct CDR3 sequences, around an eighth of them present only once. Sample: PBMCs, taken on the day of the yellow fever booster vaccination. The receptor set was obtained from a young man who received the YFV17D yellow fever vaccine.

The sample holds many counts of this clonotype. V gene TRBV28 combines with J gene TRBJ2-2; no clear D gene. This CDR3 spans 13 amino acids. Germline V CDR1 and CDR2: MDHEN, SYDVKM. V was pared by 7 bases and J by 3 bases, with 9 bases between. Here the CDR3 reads CASKALYTGELFF. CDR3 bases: TGTGCCAGCAAAGCACTATACACCGGGGAGCTGTTTTTT.

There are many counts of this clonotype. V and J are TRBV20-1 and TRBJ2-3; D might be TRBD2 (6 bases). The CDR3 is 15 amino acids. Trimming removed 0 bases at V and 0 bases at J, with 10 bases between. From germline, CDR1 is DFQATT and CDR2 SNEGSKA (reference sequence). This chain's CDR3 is CSARESGTSTDTQYF. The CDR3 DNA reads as TGCAGTGCTAGAGAATCAGGGACTAGCACAGATACGCAGTATTTT.

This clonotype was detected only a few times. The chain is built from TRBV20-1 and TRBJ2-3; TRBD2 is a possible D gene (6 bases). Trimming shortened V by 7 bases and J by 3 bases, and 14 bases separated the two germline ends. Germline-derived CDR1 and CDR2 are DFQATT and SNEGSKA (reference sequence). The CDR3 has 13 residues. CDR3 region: CSGGDVTTDTQYF. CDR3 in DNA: TGCAGTGGGGGGGACGTCACAACAGATACGCAGTATTTT.

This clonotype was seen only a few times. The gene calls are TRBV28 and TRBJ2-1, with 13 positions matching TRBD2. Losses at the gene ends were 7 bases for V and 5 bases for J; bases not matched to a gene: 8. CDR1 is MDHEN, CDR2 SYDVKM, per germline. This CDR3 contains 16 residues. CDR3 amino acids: CASTLQGLAGNNEQFF. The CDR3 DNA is TGTGCCAGCACCCTACAGGGACTAGCGGGAAACAATGAGCAGTTCTTC.

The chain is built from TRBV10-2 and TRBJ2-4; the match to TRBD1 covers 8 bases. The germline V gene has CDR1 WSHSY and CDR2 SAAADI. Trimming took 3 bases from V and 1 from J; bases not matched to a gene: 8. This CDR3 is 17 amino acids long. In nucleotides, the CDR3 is TGCGCCAGCAGTGAAAGGTCAGGGGGCAAGGCCAAAAACATTCAGTACTTC. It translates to CASSERSGGKAKNIQYF.

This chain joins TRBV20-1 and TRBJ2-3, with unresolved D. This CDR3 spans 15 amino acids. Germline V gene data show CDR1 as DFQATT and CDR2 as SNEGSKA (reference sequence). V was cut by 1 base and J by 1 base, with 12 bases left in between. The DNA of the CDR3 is TGCAGTGCTAGAGCTCCTGAGTGGGGCACAGATACGCAGTATTTT. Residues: CSARAPEWGTDTQYF.

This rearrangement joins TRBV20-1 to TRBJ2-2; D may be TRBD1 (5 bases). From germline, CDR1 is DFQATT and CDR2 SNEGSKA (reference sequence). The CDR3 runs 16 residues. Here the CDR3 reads CCASRVPLGNTGELFF. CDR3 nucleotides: TGCTGCGCTTCCAGGGTCCCATTGGGGAACACCGGGGAGCTGTTTTTT.

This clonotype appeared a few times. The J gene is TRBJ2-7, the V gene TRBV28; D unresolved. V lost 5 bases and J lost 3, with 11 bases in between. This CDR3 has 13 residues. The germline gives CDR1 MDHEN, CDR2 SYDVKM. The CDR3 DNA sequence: TGTGCCAGCAGTGTCTCACAATTCTACGAGCAGTACTTC. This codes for CASSVSQFYEQYF.

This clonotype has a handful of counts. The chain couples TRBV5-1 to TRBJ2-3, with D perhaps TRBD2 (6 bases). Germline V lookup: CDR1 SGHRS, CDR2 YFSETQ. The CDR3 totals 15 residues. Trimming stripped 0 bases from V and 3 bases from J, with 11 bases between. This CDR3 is CASSLDPGVTDTQYF. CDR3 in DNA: TGCGCCAGCAGCTTGGATCCGGGAGTAACAGATACGCAGTATTTT.

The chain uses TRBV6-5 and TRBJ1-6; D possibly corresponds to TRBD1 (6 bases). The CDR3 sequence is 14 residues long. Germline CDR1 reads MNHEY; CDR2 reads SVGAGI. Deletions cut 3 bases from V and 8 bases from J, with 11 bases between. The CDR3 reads CASSYGGGDSPLHF. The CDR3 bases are TGTGCCAGCAGTTATGGAGGGGGAGATTCACCCCTCCACTTT.

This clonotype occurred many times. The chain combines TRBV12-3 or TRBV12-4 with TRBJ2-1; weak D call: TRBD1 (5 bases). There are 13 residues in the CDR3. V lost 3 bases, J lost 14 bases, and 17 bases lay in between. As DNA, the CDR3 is TGTGCCAGCAGTTTTAGGTATGCAGGGTTGAAGTTCTTC. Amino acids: CASSFRYAGLKFF.

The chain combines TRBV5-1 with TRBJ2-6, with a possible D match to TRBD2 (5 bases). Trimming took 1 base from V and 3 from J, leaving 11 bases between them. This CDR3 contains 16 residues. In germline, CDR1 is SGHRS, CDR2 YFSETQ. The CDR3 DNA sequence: TGCGCCAGCAGCTTGCTTGAGGGATTTGGGGCCAACGTCCTGACTTTC. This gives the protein CASSLLEGFGANVLTF.

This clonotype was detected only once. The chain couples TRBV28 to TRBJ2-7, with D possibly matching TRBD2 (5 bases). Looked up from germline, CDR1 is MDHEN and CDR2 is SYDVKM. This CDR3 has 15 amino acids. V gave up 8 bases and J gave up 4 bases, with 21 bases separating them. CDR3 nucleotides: TGTGCCAGCTTAACACGAGGACTTACACCTTACGAGCAGTACTTC. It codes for CASLTRGLTPYEQYF.

CDR3 sequence (DNA): TGTGCCAGCAGCCAAGGTACCTCTAGCTTCTACAATGAGCAGTTCTTC. It translates to CASSQGTSSFYNEQFF. This sequence joins TRBV14 and TRBJ2-1; a possible D gene is TRBD2 (5 bases). There are 16 residues in the CDR3. From germline, CDR1 is SGHDN and CDR2 FVKESK. Trimming shortened V by 1 base and J by 3 bases, and 13 bases separated the two germline ends.

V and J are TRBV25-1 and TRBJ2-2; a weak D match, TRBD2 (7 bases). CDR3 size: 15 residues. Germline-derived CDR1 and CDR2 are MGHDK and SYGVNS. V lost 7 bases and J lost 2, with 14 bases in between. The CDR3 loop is CASTLGGPNTGELFF. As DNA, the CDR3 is TGTGCCAGCACCCTGGGGGGGCCTAACACCGGGGAGCTGTTTTTT.

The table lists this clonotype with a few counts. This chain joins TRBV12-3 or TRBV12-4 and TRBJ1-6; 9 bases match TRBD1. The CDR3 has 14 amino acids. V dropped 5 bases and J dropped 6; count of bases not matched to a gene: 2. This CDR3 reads CASSRDRVNSPLHF. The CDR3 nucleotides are TGTGCCAGCAGTCGGGACAGGGTTAATTCACCCCTCCACTTT.

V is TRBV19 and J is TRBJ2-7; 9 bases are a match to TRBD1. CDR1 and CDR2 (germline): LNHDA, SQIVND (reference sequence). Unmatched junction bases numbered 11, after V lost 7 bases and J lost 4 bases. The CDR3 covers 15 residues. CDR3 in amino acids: CASTSTPGQGYEQYF. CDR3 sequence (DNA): TGTGCCAGTACTTCTACGCCGGGACAGGGTTACGAGCAGTACTTC.

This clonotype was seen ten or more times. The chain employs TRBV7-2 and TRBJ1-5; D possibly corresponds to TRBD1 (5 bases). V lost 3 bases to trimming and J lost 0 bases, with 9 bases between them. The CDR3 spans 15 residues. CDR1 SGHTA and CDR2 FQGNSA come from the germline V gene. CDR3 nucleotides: TGTGCCAGCAGCTTGGGGGGGGTTAGCAATCAGCCCCAGCATTTT. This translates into CASSLGGVSNQPQHF. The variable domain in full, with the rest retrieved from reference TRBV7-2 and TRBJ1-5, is GAGVSQSPSNKVTEKGKDVELRCDPISGHTALYWYRQSLGQGLEFLIYFQGNSAPDKSGLPSDRFSAERTGGSVSTLTIQRTQQEDSAVYLCASSLGGVSNQPQHFGDGTRLSIL.